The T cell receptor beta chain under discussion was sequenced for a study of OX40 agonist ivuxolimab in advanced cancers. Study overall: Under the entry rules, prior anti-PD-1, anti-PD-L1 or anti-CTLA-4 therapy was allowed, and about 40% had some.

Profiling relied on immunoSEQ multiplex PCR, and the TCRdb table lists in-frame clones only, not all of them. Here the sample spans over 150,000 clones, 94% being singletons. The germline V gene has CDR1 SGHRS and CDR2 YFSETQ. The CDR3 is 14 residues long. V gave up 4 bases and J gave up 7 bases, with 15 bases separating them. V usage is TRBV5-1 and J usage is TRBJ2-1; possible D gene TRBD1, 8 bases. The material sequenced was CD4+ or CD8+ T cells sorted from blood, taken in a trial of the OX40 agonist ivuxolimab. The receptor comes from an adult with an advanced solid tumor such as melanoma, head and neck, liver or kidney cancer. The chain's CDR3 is CASSTDRGGNEQFF. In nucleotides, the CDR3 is TGCGCCAGCAGCACCGACAGGGGAGGGAATGAGCAGTTCTTC.